This TCR beta chain was sequenced during a study of T cells in Graves' hyperthyroidism and ophthalmopathy. Study observations and caveats: The majority of expanded thyroid clonotypes above 0.001 also appeared in blood.

Amplified TCR beta CDR3 regions derived from RNA transcripts. HTBI primers were used for first-round RT-PCR of the TCR CDR3. One entry per CDR3 protein, called by TCRdb with MiXCR from the multiplex PCR reads. The sample gives 500,000 to 600,000 distinct CDR3 sequences, just over 45% of which show up once; more than 7% is in the top ten. This clonotype was picked up a small number of times. Its antigen remains unknown. CDR1 is KGHSH, CDR2 LQKENI, per germline. V was pared by 2 bases and J by 0 bases, with 7 bases between. CDR3 length: 14 amino acids. The specimen was peripheral blood or thyroid tissue (not recorded which). V and J are TRBV18 and TRBJ1-1, with D possibly matching TRBD1 (5 bases). The clonotype originates from a woman aged 18-29 years with Graves' hyperthyroidism. DNA for the CDR3: TGTGCCAGCTCACCAGCAGGGATGAACACTGAAGCTTTCTTT. Protein product: CASSPAGMNTEAFF.